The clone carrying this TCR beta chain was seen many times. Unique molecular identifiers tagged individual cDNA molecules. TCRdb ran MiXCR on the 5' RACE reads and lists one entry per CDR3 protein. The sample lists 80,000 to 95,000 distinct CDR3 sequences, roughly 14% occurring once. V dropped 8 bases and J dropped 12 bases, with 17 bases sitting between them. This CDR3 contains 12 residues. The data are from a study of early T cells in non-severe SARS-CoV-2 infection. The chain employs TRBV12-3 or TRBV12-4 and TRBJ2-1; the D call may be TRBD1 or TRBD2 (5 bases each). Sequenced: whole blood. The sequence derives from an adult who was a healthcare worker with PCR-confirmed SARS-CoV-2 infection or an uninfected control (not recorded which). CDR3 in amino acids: CASGALGVRQFF. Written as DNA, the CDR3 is TGTGCCAGCGGGGCACTGGGGGTTAGGCAGTTCTTC.